This T cell receptor beta chain is from a study of T-cell reconstitution after alpha-beta-depleted transplantation in children. V lost 6 bases, J lost 1 base, and 6 bases lay in between. The germline V gene has CDR1 SQVTM and CDR2 ANQGSEA. The CDR3 contains 12 residues. Notes on the study in general: Among T cells one year after transplant, newly produced cells accounted for most counts and diversity.

Unique molecular identifiers were used to barcode this TCRbeta library. TCRdb called the PCR reads again in MiXCR, with one record for every CDR3 protein. The sample includes just over 950,000 distinct CDR3 sequences, around 30% of them seen just once. This clonotype was seen only a few times. Antigen unknown. The sample here was PBMCs, mostly from graft donor cells, taken 360 days after TCRalphabeta/CD19-depleted stem cell transplant. The clonotype comes from a boy under two years old who had a stem cell transplant for SCID, so the T cells may come from the graft donor. This chain connects TRBV29-1 to TRBJ2-2; D not certain. Here the CDR3 reads CSVLLNTGELFF. The CDR3 DNA sequence: TGCAGCGTCCTCCTGAACACCGGGGAGCTGTTTTTT.